This T cell receptor beta chain was documented in a study of T cells in Graves' hyperthyroidism and ophthalmopathy. Study-level background: It was at initial diagnosis, before any treatment, that peripheral blood was collected.

The sample holds a few counts of this clonotype. Amplified TCR beta CDR3 regions derived from RNA transcripts. First-round RT-PCR targeting the TCR CDR3 was performed with the HTBI primer set. Via MiXCR, TCRdb re-called the multiplex PCR reads, giving one row per CDR3 protein. The sample has roughly 280,000 distinct CDR3 sequences; 22% are singletons. Under 3 months was the duration of disease in ophthalmopathy patients, who also had a Clinical Activity Score of at least 3 and a NOSPECS grade of at least 4. The diagnoses drew upon clinical symptoms, serum thyroxine and TRAb, thyroid ultrasound and orbital computed tomography. Germline CDR1 and CDR2: MNHEY and SVGEGT. V lost 0 bases, J lost 0 bases, and 10 bases lay in between. The CDR3 runs 16 residues.

The specimen was blood. This receptor was identified in a man aged 30 to 45 with Graves' ophthalmopathy. This chain uses TRBV6-2 or TRBV6-3 with TRBJ2-3; D remains unclear. CDR3 nucleotide sequence: TGTGCCAGCAGTTACTCGGCAGCTACTAGCACAGATACGCAGTATTTT. Its protein product is CASSYSAATSTDTQYF.